One TCR beta chain is described in this entry. The CDR3 sequence is 15 residues long. Germline CDR1 reads LGHDT; CDR2 reads YNNKEL (reference sequence). V was pared by 2 bases and J by 6 bases, with 17 bases between. The data stem from a study of blood T cell repertoires in COVID-19. Study information: Collection of acute and convalescent COVID-19 samples took place in the United States, Italy and Spain.

How the authors handled the data: The authors estimated nucleated cell counts from reference gene primer amplification. Data came from immunoSEQ multiplex PCR; TCRdb stores just in-frame clones and leaves some out. V and J calls and clone size are given by that table; D and trimming were obtained from the DNA. The sample lists about 400,000 clones; approximately 91% were seen once. Recruitment covered about two dozen US areas and drew participants whose ages spanned 18 to 89 years. Membership in each cohort depended on participant-reported clinical history. Material for sequencing was PBMCs or T cells enriched from blood (not recorded which). The rearrangement uses TRBV3-1 (or the pseudogene TRBV3-2) and TRBJ2-7; no definite D call. The origin of this receptor is a woman in her forties with acute COVID-19. The CDR3 here is CASSQKRRGTGEQYF. DNA for the CDR3: TGTGCCAGCAGCCAAAAAAGACGAGGTACTGGCGAGCAGTACTTC.